This T cell receptor beta chain was documented in a study of blood T cells in healthy people across ages. Study findings and constraints: Correlation between TCR beta diversity and naive T cell percentage was strong.

Remarks on this clonotype: The antigen remains undetermined.

Primed by a sample-barcoded 5' primer and a J-beta primer mix, a second PCR proceeded for about 6 to 11 cycles. Every cDNA molecule bore a tag from a template-switch adaptor containing 12 random nucleotides. TCRdb re-called the 5' RACE reads through MiXCR, storing one row per CDR3 protein. The table has 800,000 or so distinct CDR3 sequences, just under 25% seen once. V dropped 4 bases and J dropped 3 bases, with 7 bases sitting between them. The CDR3 runs 12 residues. Looked up from germline, CDR1 is SQVTM and CDR2 is ANQGSEA. A further study also used this sample, focusing on T cells of mothers and their children. That report notes: Reads recorded for TCR beta CDR3 numbered over 8 million per mother and roughly 3 million per child.

The sample was blood. The receptor was isolated from a boy between 10 and 17 years old in good health. The chain combines TRBV29-1 with TRBJ2-1; D may be TRBD1 or TRBD2 (5 bases each). The CDR3 DNA is TGCAGCGTTGGAGGGGACTACAATGAGCAGTTCTTC. As protein: CSVGGDYNEQFF.